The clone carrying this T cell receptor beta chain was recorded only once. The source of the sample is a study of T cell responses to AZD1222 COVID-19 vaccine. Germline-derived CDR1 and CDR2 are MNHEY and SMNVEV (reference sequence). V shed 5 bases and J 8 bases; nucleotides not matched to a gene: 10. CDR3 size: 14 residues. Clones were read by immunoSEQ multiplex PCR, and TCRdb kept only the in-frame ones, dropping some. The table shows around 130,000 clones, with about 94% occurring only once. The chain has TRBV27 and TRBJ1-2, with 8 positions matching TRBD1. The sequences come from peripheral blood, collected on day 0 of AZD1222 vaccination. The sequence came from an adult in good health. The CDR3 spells CASSPLGQGGGYTF. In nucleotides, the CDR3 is TGTGCCAGCAGTCCCCTCGGACAGGGCGGAGGCTACACCTTC.